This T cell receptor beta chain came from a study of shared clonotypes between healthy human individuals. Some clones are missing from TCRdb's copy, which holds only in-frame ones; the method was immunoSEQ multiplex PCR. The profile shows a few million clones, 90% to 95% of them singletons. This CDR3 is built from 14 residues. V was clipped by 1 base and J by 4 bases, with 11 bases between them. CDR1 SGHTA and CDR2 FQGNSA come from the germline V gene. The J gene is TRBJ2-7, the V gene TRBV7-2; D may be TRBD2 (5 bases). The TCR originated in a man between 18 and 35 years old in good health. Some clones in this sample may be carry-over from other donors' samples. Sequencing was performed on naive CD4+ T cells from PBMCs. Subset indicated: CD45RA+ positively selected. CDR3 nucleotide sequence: TGTGCCAGCAGCTTAGGGGGAGAAGGATACGAGCAGTACTTC. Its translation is CASSLGGEGYEQYF.